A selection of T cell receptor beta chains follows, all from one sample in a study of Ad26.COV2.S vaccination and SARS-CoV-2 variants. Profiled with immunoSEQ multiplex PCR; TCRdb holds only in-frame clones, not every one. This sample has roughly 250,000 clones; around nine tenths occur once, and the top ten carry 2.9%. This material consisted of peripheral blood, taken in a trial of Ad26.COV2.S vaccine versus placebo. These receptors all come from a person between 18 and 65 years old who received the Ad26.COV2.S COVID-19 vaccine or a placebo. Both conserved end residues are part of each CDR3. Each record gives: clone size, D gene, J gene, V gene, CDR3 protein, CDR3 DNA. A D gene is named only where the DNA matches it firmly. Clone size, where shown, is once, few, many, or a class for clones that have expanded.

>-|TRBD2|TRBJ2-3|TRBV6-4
CASSDKAGEADTQYF
TGTGCCAGCAGTGACAAAGCGGGAGAGGCAGATACGCAGTATTTT
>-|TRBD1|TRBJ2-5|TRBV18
CASSPGDRGRETQYF
TGTGCCAGCTCACCAGGGGACAGGGGGCGAGAGACCCAGTACTTC
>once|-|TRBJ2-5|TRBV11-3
CASSLEGETQYF
TGTGCCAGCAGCTTGGAAGGAGAGACCCAGTACTTC
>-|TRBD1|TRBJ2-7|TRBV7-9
CASSSWTGQGLYEQYF
TGTGCCAGCAGCTCATGGACCGGACAGGGGCTCTACGAGCAGTACTTC
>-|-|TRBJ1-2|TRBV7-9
CASSLAGAVNYGYTF
TGTGCCAGCAGCTTAGCGGGGGCAGTCAACTATGGCTACACCTTC
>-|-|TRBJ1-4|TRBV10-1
CASGVQGREKLFF
TGCGCCAGCGGGGTACAGGGTCGTGAAAAACTGTTTTTT
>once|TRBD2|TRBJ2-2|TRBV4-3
CASSQDWASGGTGELFF
TGCGCCAGCAGCCAAGATTGGGCTAGCGGGGGGACCGGGGAGCTGTTTTTT
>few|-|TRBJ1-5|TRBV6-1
CASSEGGGGQPQHF
TGTGCCAGCAGTGAAGGGGGTGGGGGTCAGCCCCAGCATTTT
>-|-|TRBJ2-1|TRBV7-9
CASSQFGTWVIFF
TGTGCCAGCAGCCAGTTCGGGACATGGGTCATATTCTTC
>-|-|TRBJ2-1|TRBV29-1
CSVEESQLVNEQFF
TGCAGCGTTGAAGAATCTCAGCTAGTCAATGAGCAGTTCTTC
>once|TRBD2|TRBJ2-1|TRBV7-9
CASSLSPRGSSYNEQFF
TGTGCCAGCAGCTTAAGTCCGCGGGGGAGCTCCTACAATGAGCAGTTCTTC
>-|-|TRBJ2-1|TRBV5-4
CASSPQGRYEQFF
TGTGCCAGCAGCCCCCAGGGGCGCTATGAGCAGTTCTTC
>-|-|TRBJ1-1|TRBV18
CASSPPGNTEAFF
TGTGCCAGCTCACCACCGGGGAACACTGAAGCTTTCTTT
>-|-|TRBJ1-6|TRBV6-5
CASSYTGNSPLHF
TGTGCCAGCAGTTATACAGGGAATTCACCCCTCCACTTT
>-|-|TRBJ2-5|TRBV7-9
CASSFGQETQYF
TGTGCCAGCAGCTTTGGGCAAGAGACCCAGTACTTC
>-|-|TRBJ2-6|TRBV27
CASSLEHSAGANVLTF
TGTGCCAGCAGTTTAGAACATTCCGCTGGGGCCAACGTCCTGACTTTC
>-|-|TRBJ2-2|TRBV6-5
CASSSIDGGELFF
TGTGCCAGCAGTTCTATAGACGGCGGGGAGCTGTTTTTT
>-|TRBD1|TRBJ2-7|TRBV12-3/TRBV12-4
CASSRTGVQYF
TGTGCCAGCAGCAGGACAGGGGTGCAGTACTTC
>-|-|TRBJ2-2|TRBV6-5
CASSRERNGELFF
TGTGCCAGCTCGAGAGAACGGAACGGGGAGCTGTTTTTT
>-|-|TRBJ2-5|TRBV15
CATSRDWQAPETQYF
TGTGCCACCAGCAGGGATTGGCAGGCCCCGGAGACCCAGTACTTC
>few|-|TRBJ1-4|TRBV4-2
CASSSRRTTNEKLFF
TGTGCCAGCAGCTCCCGACGGACAACTAATGAAAAACTGTTTTTT
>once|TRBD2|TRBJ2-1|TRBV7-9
CASSLDSLAGVNEQFF
TGTGCCAGCAGCTTAGATAGCCTAGCGGGAGTGAATGAGCAGTTCTTC
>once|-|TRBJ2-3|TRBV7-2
CASSPPGGGTDTQYF
TGTGCCAGCAGTCCTCCGGGCGGGGGCACAGATACGCAGTATTTT
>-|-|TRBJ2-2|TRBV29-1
CSVTGLLSAGELFF
TGCAGCGTTACGGGTCTGTTAAGCGCCGGGGAGCTGTTTTTT
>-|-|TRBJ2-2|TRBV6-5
CASSYSLTGELFF
TGTGCCAGCAGTTACTCTCTTACCGGGGAGCTGTTTTTT
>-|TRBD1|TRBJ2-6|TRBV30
CAWDTGAGANVLTF
TGTGCCTGGGATACAGGGGCTGGGGCCAACGTCCTGACTTTC
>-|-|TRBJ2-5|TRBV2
CARGGYETQYF
TGTGCCAGAGGGGGATACGAGACCCAGTACTTC
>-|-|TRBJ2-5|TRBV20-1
CSASRWQPSQETQYF
TGCAGTGCTAGTAGATGGCAGCCCTCACAAGAGACCCAGTACTTC
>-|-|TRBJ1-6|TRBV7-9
CASSHGPSSYNSPLHF
TGTGCCAGCAGCCACGGGCCGAGCTCCTATAATTCACCCCTCCACTTT
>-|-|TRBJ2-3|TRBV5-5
CASSLFLGPSITDTQYF
TGTGCCAGCAGCTTGTTTCTAGGACCGAGCATCACAGATACGCAGTATTTT
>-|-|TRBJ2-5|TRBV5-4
CASSLRGIVGTETQYF
TGTGCCAGCAGCTTGAGGGGAATTGTGGGGACCGAGACCCAGTACTTC
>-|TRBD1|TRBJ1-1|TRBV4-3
CASSPAAGGTEAFF
TGCGCCAGCAGCCCTGCCGCAGGGGGGACTGAAGCTTTCTTT
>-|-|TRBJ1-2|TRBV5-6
CASRITGSYGYTF
TGTGCCAGCAGGATTACAGGGTCCTATGGCTACACCTTC
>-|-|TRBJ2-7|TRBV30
CAWSVQGGTFEQYF
TGTGCCTGGAGTGTACAGGGGGGGACATTCGAGCAGTACTTC
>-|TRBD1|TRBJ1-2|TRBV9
CASSVGQGYGYTF
TGTGCCAGCAGCGTAGGACAGGGTTACGGCTACACCTTC
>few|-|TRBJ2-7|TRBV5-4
CASSTIGFGVSNSYEQYF
TGTGCCAGCAGCACCATAGGGTTCGGGGTTTCTAACTCCTACGAGCAGTACTTC
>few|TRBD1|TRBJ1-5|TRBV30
CAWSGGGQVPGQPQHF
TGTGCCTGGAGTGGAGGGGGACAGGTACCCGGACAGCCCCAGCATTTT